This TCR beta chain was sequenced for a study of Ad26.COV2.S vaccination and SARS-CoV-2 variants. Documented treatment: 15 to 20 received Ad26.COV2.S at low or high dose, single or two shots; roughly 5 received placebo; per-sample allocation not given. Collection of samples fell on day 63 after the first vaccine or placebo injection. Assay used: immunoSEQ multiplex PCR; TCRdb lists only in-frame clones, some missing. The top ten clones hold about 2.7% of a sample with 350,000 to 550,000 clones, roughly nine tenths of them seen once. V was shortened by 0 bases and J by 6 bases, with 9 bases between the two germline ends. From germline, CDR1 is LNHNV and CDR2 YYDKDF (reference sequence). The CDR3 contains 14 residues. Overall study results and limits: Estimates derived from TCR breadth and depth analyses may have underestimated total T cell responses.

On this clone: The antigen remains unidentified.

The clonotype was recovered from a person between 18 and 65 years old who received the Ad26.COV2.S COVID-19 vaccine or a placebo. The chain combines TRBV15 with TRBJ1-5; D gene unclear. The starting material was peripheral blood, obtained in a trial of Ad26.COV2.S vaccine versus placebo. The chain's CDR3 is CATSREVGPQPQHF. DNA for the CDR3: TGTGCCACCAGCAGAGAGGTCGGTCCTCAGCCCCAGCATTTT. The complete variable domain, with remaining parts taken from reference TRBV15 and TRBJ1-5, reads DAMVIQNPRYQVTQFGKPVTLSCSQTLNHNVMYWYQQKSSQAPKLLFHYYDKDFNNEADTPDNFQSRRPNTSFCFLDIRSPGLGDTAMYLCATSREVGPQPQHFGDGTRLSIL.